This T cell receptor (beta chain) originates from a study of identical twins. Study results and caveats: It was cross-sectional statistical analysis, not following the same donors, that the conclusions relied on.

Unique molecular identifiers were in the cDNA, with template-switch universal primer binding. TCRdb re-analysed the 5' RACE reads in MiXCR, keeping a single row per CDR3 protein. Among some 560,000 distinct CDR3 sequences, 9% to 10% were seen once, and the ten largest hold 3%. Among all donors, each was a healthy Caucasian. The V segment lost 7 bases and the J segment 4 bases; nucleotides outside the gene matches: 10. Germline lookup yields CDR1 MNHEY and CDR2 SMNVEV (reference sequence). This CDR3 has 16 residues. A few counts support this clonotype. Its target is not known. The same sample was also studied in work on yellow fever vaccine responses in identical twins.

This clonotype was obtained from a woman aged 18 to 35 in good health. The chain recombines TRBV27 with TRBJ2-1, with 10 bases that match TRBD2. The sequenced sample was PBMCs. The chain's CDR3 is CASMTAGGREYNEQFF. The DNA for the CDR3 is TGTGCCAGCATGACAGCGGGGGGGCGGGAATACAATGAGCAGTTCTTC.